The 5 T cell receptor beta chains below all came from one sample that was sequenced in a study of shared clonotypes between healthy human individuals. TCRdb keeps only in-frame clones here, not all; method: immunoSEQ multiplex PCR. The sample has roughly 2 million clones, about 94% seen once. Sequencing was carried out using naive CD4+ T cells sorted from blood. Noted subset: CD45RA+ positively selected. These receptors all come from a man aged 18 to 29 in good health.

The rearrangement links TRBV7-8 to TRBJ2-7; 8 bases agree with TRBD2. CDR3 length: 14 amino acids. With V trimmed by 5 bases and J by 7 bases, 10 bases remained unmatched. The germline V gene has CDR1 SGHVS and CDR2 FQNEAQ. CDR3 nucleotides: TGTGCCAGCAGCCCGACTAGCGTTGGAGAGGAGCAGTACTTC. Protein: CASSPTSVGEEQYF.

The CDR3 nucleotides are TGTGCCAGCATCAATTACGCGGGGTCCGCCTACGAGCAGTACTTC. Its protein is CASINYAGSAYEQYF. This chain links TRBV2 with TRBJ2-7; tentative D call: TRBD2 (6 bases). The germline V gene encodes CDR1 SNHLY and CDR2 FYNNEI. The V and J ends lost 7 bases and 2 bases respectively, with 18 bases between them. The CDR3 sequence is 15 residues long.

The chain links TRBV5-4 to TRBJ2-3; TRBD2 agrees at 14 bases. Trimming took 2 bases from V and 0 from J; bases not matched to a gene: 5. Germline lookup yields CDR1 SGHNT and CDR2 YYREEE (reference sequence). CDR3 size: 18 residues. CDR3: CASSLPGLAGVSTDTQYF. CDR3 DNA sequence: TGTGCCAGCAGCTTACCGGGACTAGCGGGGGTTAGCACAGATACGCAGTATTTT. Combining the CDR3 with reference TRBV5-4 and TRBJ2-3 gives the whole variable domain ETGVTQSPTHLIKTRGQQVTLRCSSQSGHNTVSWYQQALGQGPQFIFQYYREEENGRGNFPPRFSGLQFPNYSSELNVNALELDDSALYLCASSLPGLAGVSTDTQYFGPGTRLTVL.

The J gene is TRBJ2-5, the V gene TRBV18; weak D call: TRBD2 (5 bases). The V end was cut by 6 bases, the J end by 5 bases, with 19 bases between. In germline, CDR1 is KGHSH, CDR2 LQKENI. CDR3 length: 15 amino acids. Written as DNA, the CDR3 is TGTGCCAGCTCGCCCCTTGAGAGCGGAGTGGAGACCCAGTACTTC. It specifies CASSPLESGVETQYF.

The DNA of the CDR3 is TGTGCCAGCAGCTCCCCCAGGGCTAGCCCGACCTACGAGCAGTACTTC. Translating it yields CASSSPRASPTYEQYF. The rearrangement joins TRBV7-9 to TRBJ2-7; D possibly uses TRBD1 or TRBD2 (5 bases each). The CDR3 has 16 residues. Germline CDR1 SEHNR, CDR2 FQNEAQ (reference sequence). V lost 4 bases and J lost 2, with 18 bases in between.